Here is one T cell receptor (beta chain) with its context. These data come from a study of spatial heterogeneity in lung cancer. Overall study context: Alpha-chain detections were consistently fewer than beta-chain detections among the sequences.

Sample time point: sample taken at primary tumor resection. From tumor, nontumor lung or frozen PBMC, whole RNA was taken unsorted for sequencing. One entry per CDR3 protein results from TCRdb running MiXCR on the 5' RACE reads. The data show 80,000 to 95,000 distinct CDR3 sequences, approximately 8.2% seen once. The sample consisted of PBMCs, taken at surgery. This clonotype was obtained from a male donor with early-stage non-small cell lung cancer.

CDR3 loop: CASSQERQETQYF. The CDR3 DNA reads TGCGCCAGCAGCCAAGAACGGCAAGAGACCCAGTACTTC. The chain employs TRBV4-1 and TRBJ2-5; D ambiguous. Trimming left V 0 bases short and J 2 bases short, with 4 bases between. Germline V CDR1 and CDR2: MGHRA, YSYEKL. The CDR3 has 13 residues.